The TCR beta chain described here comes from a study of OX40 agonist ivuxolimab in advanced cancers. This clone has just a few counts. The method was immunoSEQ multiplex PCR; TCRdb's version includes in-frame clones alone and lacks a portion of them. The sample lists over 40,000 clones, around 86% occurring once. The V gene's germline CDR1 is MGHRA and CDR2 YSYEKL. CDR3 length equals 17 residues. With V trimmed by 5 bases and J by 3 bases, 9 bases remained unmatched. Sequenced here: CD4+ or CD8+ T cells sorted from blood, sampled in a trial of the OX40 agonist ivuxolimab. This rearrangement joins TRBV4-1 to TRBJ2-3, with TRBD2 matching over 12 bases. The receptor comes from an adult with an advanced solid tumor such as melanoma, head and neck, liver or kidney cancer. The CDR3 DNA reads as TGCGCCAGCAGCAGGTCCGCAACTAGCGGGAGGACAGATACGCAGTATTTT. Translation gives CASSRSATSGRTDTQYF.